What follows is one T cell receptor beta chain and its context. What it binds is not known. cDNA encoding TCR beta was synthesized via 5'RACE template switching incorporating UMIs. TCRdb re-analyzed the 5' RACE reads; it lists each CDR3 protein once, without DNA. Its listing shows more than 400,000 distinct CDR3 sequences. Germline V lookup: CDR1 SGHRS, CDR2 YFSETQ. This CDR3 spans 14 amino acids. The data were obtained in a study of T cells expressing NK-cell markers. Study-level information: From sorted CD3+CD56+NKG2C+, CD3+CD56+NKG2C- and CD3+CD56-NKG2C+ T cells came the TCR beta repertoires.

Study-wide results and caveats: Among CD8+ T cells from several donors, dominant NKG2C+ clonotypes accounted for about 1.0-7.0%.

The clonotype comes from a woman between 18 and 70 years old in good health. The chain employs TRBV5-1 and TRBJ2-7; TCRdb's D call of TRBD1 is untestable without DNA. Specimen: blood T cells: a sorted CD56 or NKG2C T cell subset, CD4+ or CD8+ T cells, or bulk PBMC T cells (not recorded which). CDR3: CASSFGDRADEQYF. Variable domain in full (rest from reference TRBV5-1 and TRBJ2-7): KAGVTQTPRYLIKTRGQQVTLSCSPISGHRSVSWYQQTPGQGLQFLFEYFSETQRNKGNFPGRFSGRQFSNSRSEMNVSTLELGDSALYLCASSFGDRADEQYFGPGTRLTVT.